This T cell receptor beta chain was sequenced for a study of cytomegalovirus exposure and HLA in healthy donors. Worth noting for this clone: Its antigen is unidentified.

CDR1 is SGDLS and CDR2 is YYNGEE in the germline V gene. This CDR3 is built from 16 residues. V lost 3 bases to trimming and J lost 0 bases, with 15 bases between them. Study-wide results and caveats: A prior analysis recorded that most TCR beta V segments were productive about 87% or about 30% of the time. More clonal expansion characterized HLA-associated TCR beta chains than equally common others in a later analysis. Reports indicated that the classifier achieved high specificity and sensitivity in diagnosing cytomegalovirus status.

The PCR had 60 Vbeta and 13 Jbeta primers. This table comes from immunoSEQ multiplex PCR, and its TCRdb copy is limited to in-frame clones, with some not included. The sample contains tens of thousands of clones, approximately 69% of which appear only once. Input material: PBMCs. The source is a boy younger than 18 in good health and CMV-seropositive. V and J are TRBV9 and TRBJ1-1; D might be TRBD1 (5 bases). The CDR3 bases are TGTGCCAGCAGCGCACAGCCCGGGGGATTGAACACTGAAGCTTTCTTT. It specifies CASSAQPGGLNTEAFF.